This TCR beta chain was recovered during a study of cytomegalovirus exposure and HLA in healthy donors. Overall study findings and caveats: Previous analysis showed most TCR beta V segments were productive about 87% or about 30% of the time. Available immune exposure information covered CMV serostatus only. Analyzed later, most CMV-associated TCR beta chains appeared HLA-restricted.

Each donor's status was that of a healthy bone marrow donor. PCR was performed using 60 Vbeta and 13 Jbeta primers. Sequencing was performed with immunoSEQ multiplex PCR; in TCRdb, only in-frame clones are kept and a portion is missing. The data contain about 89,000 clones, around 81% of them seen just once; the ten biggest clones take up approximately 3.7%. The ends lost 3 bases at V and 7 bases at J; junction bases unmatched: 8. The CDR3 sequence is 14 residues long. Germline CDR1 is KGHSH and CDR2 is LQKENI. About this clone: Antigen unknown.

The V gene is TRBV18, the J gene TRBJ2-7; the match to TRBD1 covers 8 bases. The receptor comes from a female donor in good health and CMV-seropositive. The sample comprised PBMCs. This chain's CDR3 is CASSPRDRSGEQYF. The CDR3 nucleotides are TGTGCCAGCTCACCGCGGGACAGGTCTGGAGAGCAGTACTTC.